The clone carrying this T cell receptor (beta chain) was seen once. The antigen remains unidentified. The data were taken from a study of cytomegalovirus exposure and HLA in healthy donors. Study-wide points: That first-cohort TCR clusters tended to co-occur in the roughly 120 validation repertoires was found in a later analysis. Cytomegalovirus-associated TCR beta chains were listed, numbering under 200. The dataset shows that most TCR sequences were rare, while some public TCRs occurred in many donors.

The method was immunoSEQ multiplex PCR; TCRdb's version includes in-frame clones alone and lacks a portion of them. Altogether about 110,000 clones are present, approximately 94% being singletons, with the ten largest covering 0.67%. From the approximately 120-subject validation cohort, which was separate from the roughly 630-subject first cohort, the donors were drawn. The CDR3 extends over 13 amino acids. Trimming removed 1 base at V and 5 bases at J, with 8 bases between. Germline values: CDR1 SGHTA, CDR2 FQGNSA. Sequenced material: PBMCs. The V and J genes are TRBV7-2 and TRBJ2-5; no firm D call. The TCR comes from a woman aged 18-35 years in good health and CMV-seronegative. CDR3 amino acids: CASSLGPAETQYF. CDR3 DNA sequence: TGTGCCAGCAGCTTAGGTCCAGCGGAGACCCAGTACTTC. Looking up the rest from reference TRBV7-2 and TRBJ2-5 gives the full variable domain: GAGVSQSPSNKVTEKGKDVELRCDPISGHTALYWYRQSLGQGLEFLIYFQGNSAPDKSGLPSDRFSAERTGGSVSTLTIQRTQQEDSAVYLCASSLGPAETQYFGPGTRLLVL.